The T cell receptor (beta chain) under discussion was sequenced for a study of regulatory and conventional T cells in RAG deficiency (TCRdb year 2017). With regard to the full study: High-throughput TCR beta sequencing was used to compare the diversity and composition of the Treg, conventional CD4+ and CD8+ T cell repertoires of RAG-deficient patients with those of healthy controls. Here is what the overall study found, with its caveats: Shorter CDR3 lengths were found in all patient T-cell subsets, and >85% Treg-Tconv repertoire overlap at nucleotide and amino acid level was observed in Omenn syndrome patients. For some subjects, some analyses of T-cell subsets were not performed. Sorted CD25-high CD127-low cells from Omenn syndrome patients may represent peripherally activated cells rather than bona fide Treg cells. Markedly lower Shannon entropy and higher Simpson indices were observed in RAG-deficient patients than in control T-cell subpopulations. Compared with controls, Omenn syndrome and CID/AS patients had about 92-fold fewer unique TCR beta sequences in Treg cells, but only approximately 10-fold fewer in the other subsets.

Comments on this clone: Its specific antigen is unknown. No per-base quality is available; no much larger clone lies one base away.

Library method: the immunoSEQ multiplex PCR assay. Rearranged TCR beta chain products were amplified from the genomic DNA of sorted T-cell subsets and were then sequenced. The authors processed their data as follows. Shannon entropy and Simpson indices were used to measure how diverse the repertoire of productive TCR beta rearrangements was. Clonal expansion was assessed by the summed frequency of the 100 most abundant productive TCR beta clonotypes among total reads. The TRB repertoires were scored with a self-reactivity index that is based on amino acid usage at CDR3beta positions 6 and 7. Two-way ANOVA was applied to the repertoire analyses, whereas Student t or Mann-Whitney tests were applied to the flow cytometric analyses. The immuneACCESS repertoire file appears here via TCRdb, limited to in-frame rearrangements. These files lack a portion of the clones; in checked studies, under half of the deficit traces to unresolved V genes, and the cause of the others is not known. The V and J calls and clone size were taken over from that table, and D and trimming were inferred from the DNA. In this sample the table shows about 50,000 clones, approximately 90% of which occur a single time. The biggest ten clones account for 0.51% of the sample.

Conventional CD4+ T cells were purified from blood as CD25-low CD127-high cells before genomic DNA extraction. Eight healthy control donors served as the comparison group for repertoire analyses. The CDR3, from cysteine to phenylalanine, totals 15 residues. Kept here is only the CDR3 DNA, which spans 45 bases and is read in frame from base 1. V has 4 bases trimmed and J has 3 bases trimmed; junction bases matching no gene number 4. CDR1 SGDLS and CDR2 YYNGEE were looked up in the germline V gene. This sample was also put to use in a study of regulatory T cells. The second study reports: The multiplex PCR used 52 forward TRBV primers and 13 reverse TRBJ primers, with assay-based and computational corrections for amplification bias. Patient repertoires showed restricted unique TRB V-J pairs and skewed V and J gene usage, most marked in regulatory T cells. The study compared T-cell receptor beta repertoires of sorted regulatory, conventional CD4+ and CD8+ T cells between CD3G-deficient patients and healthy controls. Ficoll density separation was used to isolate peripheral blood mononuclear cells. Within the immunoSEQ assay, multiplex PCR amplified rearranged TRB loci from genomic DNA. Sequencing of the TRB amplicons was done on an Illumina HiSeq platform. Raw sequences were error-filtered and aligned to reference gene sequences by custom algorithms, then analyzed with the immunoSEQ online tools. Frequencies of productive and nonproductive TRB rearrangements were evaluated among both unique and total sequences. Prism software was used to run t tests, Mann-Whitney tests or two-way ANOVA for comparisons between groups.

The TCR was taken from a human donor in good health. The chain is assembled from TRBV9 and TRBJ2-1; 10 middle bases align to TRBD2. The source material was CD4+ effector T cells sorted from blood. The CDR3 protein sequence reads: CASSKLAGDYNEQFF. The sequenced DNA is TGTGCCAGCAGCAAGCTAGCGGGAGACTACAATGAGCAGTTCTTC. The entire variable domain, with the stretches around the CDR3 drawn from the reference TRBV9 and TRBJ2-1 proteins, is DSGVTQTPKHLITATGQRVTLRCSPRSGDLSVYWYQQSLDQGLQFLIQYYNGEERAKGNILERFSAQQFPDLHSELNLSSLELGDSALYFCASSKLAGDYNEQFFGPGTRLTVL.